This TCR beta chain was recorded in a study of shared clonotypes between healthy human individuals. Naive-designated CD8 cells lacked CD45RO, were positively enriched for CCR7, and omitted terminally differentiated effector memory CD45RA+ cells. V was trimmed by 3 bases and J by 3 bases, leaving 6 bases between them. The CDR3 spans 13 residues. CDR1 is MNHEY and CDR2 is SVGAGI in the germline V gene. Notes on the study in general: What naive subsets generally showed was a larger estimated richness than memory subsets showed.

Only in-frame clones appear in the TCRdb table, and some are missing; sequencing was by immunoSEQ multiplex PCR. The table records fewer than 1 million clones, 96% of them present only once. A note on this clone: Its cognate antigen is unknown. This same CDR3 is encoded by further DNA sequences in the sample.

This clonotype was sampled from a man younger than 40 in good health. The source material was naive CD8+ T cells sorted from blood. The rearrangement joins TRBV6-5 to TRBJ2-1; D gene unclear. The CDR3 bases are TGTGCCAGCAGTTATGCCGGCTACAATGAGCAGTTCTTC. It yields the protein CASSYAGYNEQFF.